There are many counts of the clone carrying this T cell receptor (beta chain). The sample is drawn from a study of T cell repertoires in cytomegalovirus infection. V lost 3 bases and J lost 6, with 14 bases in between. The length of the CDR3 is 15 residues. Germline lookup yields CDR1 MDHEN and CDR2 SYDVKM. TCRdb reprocessed the reads with MiXCR, giving one entry per CDR3 protein. Of hundreds of thousands of distinct CDR3 sequences listed, about 9.2% are singletons. The sequence was collected from a human donor in good health (CMV status not recorded). Some clones in this sample may be carry-over from other donors' samples. Sequencing was carried out using PBMCs. The rearrangement joins TRBV28 to TRBJ2-2, with a tentative D call TRBD2 (5 bases). The CDR3 DNA reads TGTGCCAGCAGTTTGGGAAAGGGAGAGGCCGGGGAGCTGTTTTTT. Encoded protein: CASSLGKGEAGELFF.